These 4 T cell receptor beta chains came from one sample sequenced in a study of blood T cell repertoires in COVID-19. Clones were sequenced by immunoSEQ multiplex PCR, and TCRdb holds only the in-frame ones, with some missing. There are 400,000 to 550,000 clones in the sample; roughly 87% occur only once, and approximately 2% lies in the top ten. Sequenced input: PBMCs or T cells enriched from blood (not recorded which). The receptors originated from a woman under 30 with acute COVID-19.

This chain uses TRBV9 with TRBJ2-1; TRBD2 matches at 8 bases. Germline V CDR1 and CDR2: SGDLS, YYNGEE. V lost 3 bases to trimming and J lost 5 bases; unmatched junction nucleotides: 16. This CDR3 has 18 residues. The DNA of the CDR3 is TGTGCCAGCAGCGCCGACTATAGGGGACTAGGGGGAGACAATGAGCAGTTCTTC. Translating it yields CASSADYRGLGGDNEQFF.

CDR3 loop: CASSYVARGNTEAFF. The CDR3 nucleotides read TGTGCCAGCAGTTACGTAGCCAGGGGAAATACTGAAGCTTTCTTT. V is TRBV6-5 and J is TRBJ1-1; D possibly corresponds to TRBD1 (6 bases). Germline loops: CDR1 MNHEY, CDR2 SVGAGI. The length of the CDR3 is 15 residues. Trimming took 2 bases from V and 5 from J, leaving 15 bases between them.

The chain uses TRBV7-9 and TRBJ1-4, with 7 bases matching TRBD1. The germline gives CDR1 SEHNR, CDR2 FQNEAQ (reference sequence). V gave up 3 bases and J gave up 8 bases; unmatched junction bases: 9. This CDR3 is built from 15 residues. The CDR3 protein is CASSFGTVVGEKLFF. The CDR3 DNA is TGTGCCAGCAGCTTTGGGACAGTGGTAGGGGAAAAACTGTTTTTT.

V is TRBV12-3 or TRBV12-4 and J is TRBJ1-4, with D possibly being TRBD1 (5 bases). V was shortened by 5 bases and J by 10 bases, with 14 bases between the two germline ends. This CDR3 is 13 amino acids long. The CDR3 spells CASSTMSGGKLFF. In DNA form, the CDR3 reads TGTGCCAGCAGTACCATGAGCGGGGGAAAACTGTTTTTT.